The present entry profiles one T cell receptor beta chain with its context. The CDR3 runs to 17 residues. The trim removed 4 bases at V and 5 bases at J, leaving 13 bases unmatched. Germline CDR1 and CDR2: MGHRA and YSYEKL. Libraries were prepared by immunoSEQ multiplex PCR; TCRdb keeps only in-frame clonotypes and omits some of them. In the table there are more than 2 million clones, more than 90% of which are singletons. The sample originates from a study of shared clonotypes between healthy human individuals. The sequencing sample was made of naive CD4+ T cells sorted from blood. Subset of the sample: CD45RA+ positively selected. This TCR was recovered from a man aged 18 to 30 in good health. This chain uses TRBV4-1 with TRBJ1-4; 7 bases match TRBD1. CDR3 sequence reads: CASSPIRDSATNEKLFF. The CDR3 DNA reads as TGCGCCAGCAGCCCCATCCGGGACAGTGCTACCAATGAAAAACTGTTTTTT.